This T cell receptor (beta chain) was recovered during a study of blood T cell repertoires in COVID-19. In the study overall: Material from acute and convalescent COVID-19 was sourced from the United States, Italy and Spain. T cells, B-cell-depleted T cells, or PBMCs provided the cDNA or gDNA that served as material.

Germline CDR1 and CDR2: SGHDN and FVKESK. V shed 1 base, J shed 7 bases, and the junction held 4 bases outside the gene matches. The CDR3 extends over 14 amino acids. In the authors' workflow: From reference gene primer amplification, estimates of nucleated cell counts were derived. Using immunoSEQ multiplex PCR, the repertoire was profiled, and TCRdb retains in-frame clones only, with some absent. V and J calls and clone size come straight from that table; D and trimming were deduced from the DNA. The profile shows approximately 200,000 clones, 70% to 90% of them singletons. On this clone itself: Other DNA sequences from this sample encode an identical CDR3 as well.

Participants were aged about 18 to 89 years from about two dozen US areas. The sample consisted of PBMCs or T cells enriched from blood (not recorded which). This clonotype was sampled from a young man who had recovered from COVID-19. V gene TRBV14 combines with J gene TRBJ2-1, with TRBD2 identical over 7 bases. In DNA form, the CDR3 reads TGTGCCAGCAGCCAAGCGGGGGGTGGGAATGAGCAGTTCTTC. Its translation is CASSQAGGGNEQFF. Together with reference TRBV14 and TRBJ2-1, the CDR3 gives the full variable domain: EAGVTQFPSHSVIEKGQTVTLRCDPISGHDNLYWYRRVMGKEIKFLLHFVKESKQDESGMPNNRFLAERTGGTYSTLKVQPAELEDSGVYFCASSQAGGGNEQFFGPGTRLTVL.